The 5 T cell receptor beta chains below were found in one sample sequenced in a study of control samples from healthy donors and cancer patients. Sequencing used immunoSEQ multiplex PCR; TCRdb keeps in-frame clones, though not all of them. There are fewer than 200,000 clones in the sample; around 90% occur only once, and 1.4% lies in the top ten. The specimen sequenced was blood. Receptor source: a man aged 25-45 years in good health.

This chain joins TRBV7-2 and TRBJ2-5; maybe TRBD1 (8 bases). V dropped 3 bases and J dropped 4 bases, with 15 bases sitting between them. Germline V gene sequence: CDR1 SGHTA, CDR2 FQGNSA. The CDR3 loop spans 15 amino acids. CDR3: CASSLRQGRAETQYF. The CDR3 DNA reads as TGTGCCAGCAGCTTGAGACAGGGGAGGGCAGAGACCCAGTACTTC.

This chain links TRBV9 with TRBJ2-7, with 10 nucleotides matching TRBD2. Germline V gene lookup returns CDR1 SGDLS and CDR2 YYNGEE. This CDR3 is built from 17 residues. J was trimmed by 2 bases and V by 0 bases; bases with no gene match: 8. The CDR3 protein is CASSVDNRTSGPYEQYF. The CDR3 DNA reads TGTGCCAGCAGCGTAGATAACCGGACTAGCGGTCCCTACGAGCAGTACTTC.

CDR3 in amino acids: CSVLPGLNYGYTF. In nucleotides, the CDR3 is TGCAGCGTTCTGCCAGGGCTGAACTATGGCTACACCTTC. The rearrangement joins TRBV29-1 to TRBJ1-2, with a weak D call TRBD1 (5 bases). CDR1 and CDR2 (germline): SQVTM, ANQGSEA. CDR3 length equals 13 residues. V was clipped by 5 bases and J by 2 bases, with 12 bases between them.

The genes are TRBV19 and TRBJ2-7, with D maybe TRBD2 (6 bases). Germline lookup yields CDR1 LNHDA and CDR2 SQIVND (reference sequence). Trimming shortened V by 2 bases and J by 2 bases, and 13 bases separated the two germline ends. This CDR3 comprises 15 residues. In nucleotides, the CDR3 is TGTGCCAGTAGTATAAGTAGCGGCGCCCCCTACGAGCAGTACTTC. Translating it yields CASSISSGAPYEQYF.

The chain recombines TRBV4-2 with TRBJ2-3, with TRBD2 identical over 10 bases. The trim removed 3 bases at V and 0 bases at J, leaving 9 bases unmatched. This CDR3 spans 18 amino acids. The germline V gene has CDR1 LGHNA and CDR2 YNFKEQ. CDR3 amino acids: CASSQFRAGGASTDTQYF. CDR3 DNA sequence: TGTGCCAGCAGCCAGTTTAGAGCGGGAGGGGCTAGCACAGATACGCAGTATTTT.